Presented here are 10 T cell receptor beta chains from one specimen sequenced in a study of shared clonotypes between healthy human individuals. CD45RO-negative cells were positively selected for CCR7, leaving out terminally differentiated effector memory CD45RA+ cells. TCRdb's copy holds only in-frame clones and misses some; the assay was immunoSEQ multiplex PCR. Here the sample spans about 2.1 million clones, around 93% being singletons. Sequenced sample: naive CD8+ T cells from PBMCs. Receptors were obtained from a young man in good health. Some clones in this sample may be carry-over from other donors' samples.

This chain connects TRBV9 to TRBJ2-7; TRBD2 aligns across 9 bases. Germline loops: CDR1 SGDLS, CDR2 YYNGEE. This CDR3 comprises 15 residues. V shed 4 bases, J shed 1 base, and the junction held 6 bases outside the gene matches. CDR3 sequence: CASSSSAGGSYEQYF. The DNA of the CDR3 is TGTGCCAGCAGCTCCTCAGCGGGAGGTTCCTACGAGCAGTACTTC.

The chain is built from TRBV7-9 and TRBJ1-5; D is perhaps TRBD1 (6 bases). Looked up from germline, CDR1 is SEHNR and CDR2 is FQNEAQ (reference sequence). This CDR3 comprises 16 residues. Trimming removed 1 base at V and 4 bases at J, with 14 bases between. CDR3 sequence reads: CASSLVLGAGNQPQHF. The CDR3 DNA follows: TGTGCCAGCAGCTTAGTTCTGGGGGCGGGGAATCAGCCCCAGCATTTT.

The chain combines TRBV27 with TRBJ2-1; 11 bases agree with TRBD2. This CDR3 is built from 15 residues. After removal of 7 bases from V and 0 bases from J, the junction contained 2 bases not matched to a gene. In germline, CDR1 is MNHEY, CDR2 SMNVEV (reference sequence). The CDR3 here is CASTTSGSSYNEQFF. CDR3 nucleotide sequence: TGTGCCAGCACCACTAGCGGGAGCTCCTACAATGAGCAGTTCTTC.

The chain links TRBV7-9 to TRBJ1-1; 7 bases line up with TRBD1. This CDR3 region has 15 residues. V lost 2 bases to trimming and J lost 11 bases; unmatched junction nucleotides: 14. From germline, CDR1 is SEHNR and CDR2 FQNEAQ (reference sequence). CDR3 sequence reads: CASSLSFTTGTGAFF. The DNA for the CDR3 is TGTGCCAGCAGCTTATCCTTTACGACAGGGACTGGGGCTTTCTTT.

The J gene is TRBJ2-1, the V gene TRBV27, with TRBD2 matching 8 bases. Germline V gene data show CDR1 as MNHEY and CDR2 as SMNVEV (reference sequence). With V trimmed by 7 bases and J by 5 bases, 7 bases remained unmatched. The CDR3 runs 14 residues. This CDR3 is CASTELAGNNEQFF. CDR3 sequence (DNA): TGTGCCAGCACCGAATTAGCGGGAAACAATGAGCAGTTCTTC.

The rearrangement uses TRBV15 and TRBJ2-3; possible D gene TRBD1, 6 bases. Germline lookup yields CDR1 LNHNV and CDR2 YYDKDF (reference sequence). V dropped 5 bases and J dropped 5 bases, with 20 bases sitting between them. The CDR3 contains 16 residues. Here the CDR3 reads CATSPPGAMGQDTQYF. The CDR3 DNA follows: TGTGCCACCAGCCCCCCCGGCGCGATGGGACAAGATACGCAGTATTTT.

In nucleotides, the CDR3 is TGCAGCGTTGCTGGGGACAGGGTGGGCTCTGAAGCTTTCTTT. Translation gives CSVAGDRVGSEAFF. The chain joins TRBV29-1 to TRBJ1-1; TRBD1 agrees at 9 bases. The CDR3 runs 14 residues. Trimming cost V 4 bases and J 6 bases; bases outside gene matches: 9. Germline V CDR1 and CDR2: SQVTM, ANQGSEA.

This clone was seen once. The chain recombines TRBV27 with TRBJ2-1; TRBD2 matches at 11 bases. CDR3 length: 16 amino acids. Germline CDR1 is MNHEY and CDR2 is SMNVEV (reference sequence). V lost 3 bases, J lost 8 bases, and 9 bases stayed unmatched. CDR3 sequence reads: CASSFLLAGGQDEQFF. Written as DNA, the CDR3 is TGTGCCAGCAGTTTCCTTTTAGCGGGAGGGCAGGATGAGCAGTTCTTC.

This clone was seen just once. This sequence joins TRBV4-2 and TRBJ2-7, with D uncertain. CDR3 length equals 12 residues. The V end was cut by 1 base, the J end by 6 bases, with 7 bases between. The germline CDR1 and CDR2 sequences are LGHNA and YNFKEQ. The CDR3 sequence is CASSQALGEQYF. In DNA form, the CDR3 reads TGTGCCAGCAGCCAAGCTCTTGGCGAGCAGTACTTC.

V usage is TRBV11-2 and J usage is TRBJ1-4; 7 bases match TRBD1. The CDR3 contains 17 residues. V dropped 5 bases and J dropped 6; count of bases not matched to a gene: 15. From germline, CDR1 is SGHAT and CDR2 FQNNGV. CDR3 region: CASSQRPGDSWDEKLFF. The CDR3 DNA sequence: TGTGCCAGCAGCCAACGGCCGGGGGACAGCTGGGATGAAAAACTGTTTTTT.